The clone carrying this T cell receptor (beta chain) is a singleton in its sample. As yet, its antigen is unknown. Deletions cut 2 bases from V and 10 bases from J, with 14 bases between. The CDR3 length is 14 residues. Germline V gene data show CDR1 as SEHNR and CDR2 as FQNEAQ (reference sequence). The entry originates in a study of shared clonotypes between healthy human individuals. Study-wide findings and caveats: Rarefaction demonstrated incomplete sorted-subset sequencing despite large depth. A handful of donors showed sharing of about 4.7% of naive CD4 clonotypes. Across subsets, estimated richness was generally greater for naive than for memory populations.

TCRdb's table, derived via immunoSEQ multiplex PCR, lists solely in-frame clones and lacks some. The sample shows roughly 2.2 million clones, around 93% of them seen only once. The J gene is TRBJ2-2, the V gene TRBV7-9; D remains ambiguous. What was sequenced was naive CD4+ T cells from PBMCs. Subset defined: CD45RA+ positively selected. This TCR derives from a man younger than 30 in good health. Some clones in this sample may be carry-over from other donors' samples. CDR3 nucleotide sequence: TGTGCCAGCAGCTTACAGACCCTTCTCGCGGAGCTGTTTTTT. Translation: CASSLQTLLAELFF.